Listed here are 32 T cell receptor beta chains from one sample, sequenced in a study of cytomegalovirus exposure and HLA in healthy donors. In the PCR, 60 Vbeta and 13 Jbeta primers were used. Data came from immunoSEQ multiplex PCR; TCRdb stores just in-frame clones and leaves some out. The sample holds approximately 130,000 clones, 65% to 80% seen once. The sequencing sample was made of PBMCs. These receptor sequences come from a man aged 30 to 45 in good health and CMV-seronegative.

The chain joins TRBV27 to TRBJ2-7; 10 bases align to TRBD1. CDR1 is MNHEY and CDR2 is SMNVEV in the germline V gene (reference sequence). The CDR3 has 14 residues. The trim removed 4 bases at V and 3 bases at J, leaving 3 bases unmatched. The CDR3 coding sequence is TGTGCCAGCAGTTCCCGGACAGGGGGCTACGAGCAGTACTTC. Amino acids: CASSSRTGGYEQYF.

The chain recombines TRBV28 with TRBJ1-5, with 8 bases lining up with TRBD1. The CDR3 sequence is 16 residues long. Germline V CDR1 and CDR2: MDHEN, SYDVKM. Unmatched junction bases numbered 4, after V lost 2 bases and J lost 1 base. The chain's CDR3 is CASSLPGGGSNQPQHF. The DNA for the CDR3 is TGTGCCAGCAGTTTACCAGGGGGCGGGAGCAATCAGCCCCAGCATTTT.

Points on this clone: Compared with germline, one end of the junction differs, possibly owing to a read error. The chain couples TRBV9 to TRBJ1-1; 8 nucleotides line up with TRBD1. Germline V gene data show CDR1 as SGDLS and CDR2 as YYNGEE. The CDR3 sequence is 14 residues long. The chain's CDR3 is CASSSRTGNPEAFF. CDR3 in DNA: TGTGCCAGCAGCTCCCGGACAGGGAACCCTGAAGCTTTCTTT.

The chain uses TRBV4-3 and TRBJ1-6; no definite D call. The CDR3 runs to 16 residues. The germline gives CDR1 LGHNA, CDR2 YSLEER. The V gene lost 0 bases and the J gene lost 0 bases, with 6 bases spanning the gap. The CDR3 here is CASSQEASSYNSPLHF. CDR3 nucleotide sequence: TGCGCCAGCAGCCAAGAAGCTAGCTCCTATAATTCACCCCTCCACTTT.

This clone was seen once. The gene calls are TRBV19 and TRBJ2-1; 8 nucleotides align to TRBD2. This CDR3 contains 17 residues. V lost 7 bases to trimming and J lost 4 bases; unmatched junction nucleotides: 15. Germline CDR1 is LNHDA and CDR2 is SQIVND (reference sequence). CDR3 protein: CASKIIRTSQIYNEQFF. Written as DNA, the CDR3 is TGTGCCAGTAAAATCATCAGGACTAGCCAAATTTACAATGAGCAGTTCTTC. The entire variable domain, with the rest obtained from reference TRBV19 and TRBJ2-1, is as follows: DGGITQSPKYLFRKEGQNVTLSCEQNLNHDAMYWYRQDPGQGLRLIYYSQIVNDFQKGDIAEGYSVSREKKESFPLTVTSAQKNPTAFYLCASKIIRTSQIYNEQFFGPGTRLTVL.

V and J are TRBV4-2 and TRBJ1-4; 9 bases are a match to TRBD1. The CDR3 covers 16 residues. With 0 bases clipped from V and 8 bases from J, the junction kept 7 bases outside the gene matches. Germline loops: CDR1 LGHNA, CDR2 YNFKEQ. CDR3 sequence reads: CASSQDLGQGREKLFF. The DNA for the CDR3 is TGTGCCAGCAGCCAAGATTTGGGACAGGGACGCGAAAAACTGTTTTTT.

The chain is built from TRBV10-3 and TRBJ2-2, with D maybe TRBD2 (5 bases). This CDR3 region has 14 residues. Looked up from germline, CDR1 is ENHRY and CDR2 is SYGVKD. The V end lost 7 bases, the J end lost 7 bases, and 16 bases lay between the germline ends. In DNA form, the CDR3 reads TGTGCCATCAACTACGGGGATTCGGGCGGGGAGCTGTTTTTT. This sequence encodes CAINYGDSGGELFF.

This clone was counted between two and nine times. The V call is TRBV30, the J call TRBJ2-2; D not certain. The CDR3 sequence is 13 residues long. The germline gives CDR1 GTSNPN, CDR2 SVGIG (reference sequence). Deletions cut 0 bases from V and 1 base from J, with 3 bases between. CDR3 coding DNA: TGTGCCTGGAGTGTACAGAACACCGGGGAGCTGTTTTTT. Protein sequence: CAWSVQNTGELFF.

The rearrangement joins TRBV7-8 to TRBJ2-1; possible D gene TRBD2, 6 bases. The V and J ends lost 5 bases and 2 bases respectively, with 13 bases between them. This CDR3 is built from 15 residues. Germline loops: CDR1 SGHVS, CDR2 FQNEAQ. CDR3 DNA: TGTGCCAGCAGCGCTGGACTACCGACCTACAATGAGCAGTTCTTC. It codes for CASSAGLPTYNEQFF.

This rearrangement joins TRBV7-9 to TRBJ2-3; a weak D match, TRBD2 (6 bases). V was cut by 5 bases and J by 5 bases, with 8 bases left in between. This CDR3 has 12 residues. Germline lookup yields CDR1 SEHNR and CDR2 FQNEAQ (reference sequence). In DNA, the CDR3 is TGTGCCAGCAGCCCTAGCGAAGATACGCAGTATTTT. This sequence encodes CASSPSEDTQYF.

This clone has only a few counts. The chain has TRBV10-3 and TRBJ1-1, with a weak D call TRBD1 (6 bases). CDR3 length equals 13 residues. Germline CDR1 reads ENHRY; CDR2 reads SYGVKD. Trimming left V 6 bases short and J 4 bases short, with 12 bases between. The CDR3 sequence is CAISQGLSTEAFF. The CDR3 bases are TGTGCCATCAGCCAGGGGTTGAGCACTGAAGCTTTCTTT.

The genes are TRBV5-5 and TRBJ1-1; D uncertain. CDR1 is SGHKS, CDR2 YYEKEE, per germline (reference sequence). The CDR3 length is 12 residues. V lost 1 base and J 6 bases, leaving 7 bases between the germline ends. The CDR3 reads CASSLSGAEAFF. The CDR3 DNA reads TGTGCCAGCAGCTTGTCCGGAGCTGAAGCTTTCTTT.

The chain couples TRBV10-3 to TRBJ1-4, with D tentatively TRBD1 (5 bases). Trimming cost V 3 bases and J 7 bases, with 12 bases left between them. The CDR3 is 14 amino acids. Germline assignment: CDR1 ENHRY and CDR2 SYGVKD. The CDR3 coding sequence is TGTGCCATCAGTGATGGCAGAAGGGGTGAAAAACTGTTTTTT. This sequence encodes CAISDGRRGEKLFF.

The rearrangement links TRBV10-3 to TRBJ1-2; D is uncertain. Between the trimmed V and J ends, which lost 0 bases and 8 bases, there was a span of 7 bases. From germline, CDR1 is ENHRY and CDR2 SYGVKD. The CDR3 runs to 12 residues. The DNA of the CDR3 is TGTGCCATCAGTGAGTCTCAGAGGGGCTACACCTTC. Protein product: CAISESQRGYTF.

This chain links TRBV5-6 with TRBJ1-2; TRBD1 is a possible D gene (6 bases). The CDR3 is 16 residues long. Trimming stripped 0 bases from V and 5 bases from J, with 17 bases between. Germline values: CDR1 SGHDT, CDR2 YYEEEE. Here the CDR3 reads CASSLEGVSRTYGYTF. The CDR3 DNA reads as TGTGCCAGCAGCTTGGAGGGGGTGTCACGAACTTATGGCTACACCTTC.

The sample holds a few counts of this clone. CDR3 protein: CASSQDVGQGARSTEAFF. The CDR3 DNA is TGTGCCAGCAGCCAAGATGTAGGACAGGGGGCTAGGAGCACTGAAGCTTTCTTT. The V gene is TRBV4-2, the J gene TRBJ1-1, with TRBD1 identical over 11 bases. V shed 0 bases, J shed 4 bases, and the junction held 10 bases outside the gene matches. The CDR3 runs to 18 residues. Germline V CDR1 and CDR2: LGHNA, YNFKEQ.

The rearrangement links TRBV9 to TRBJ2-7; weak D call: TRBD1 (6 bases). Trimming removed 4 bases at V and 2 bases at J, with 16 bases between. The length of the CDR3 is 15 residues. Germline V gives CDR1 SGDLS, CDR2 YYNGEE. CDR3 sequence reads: CASSPGGDRTYEQYF. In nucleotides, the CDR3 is TGTGCCAGCAGCCCTGGGGGCGATCGCACCTACGAGCAGTACTTC.

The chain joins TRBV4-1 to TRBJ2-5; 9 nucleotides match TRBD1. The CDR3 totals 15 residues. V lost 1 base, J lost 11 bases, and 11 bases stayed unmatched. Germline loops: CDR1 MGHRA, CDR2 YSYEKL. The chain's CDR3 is CASSQAGQGFGEQYF. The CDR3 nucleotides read TGCGCCAGCAGCCAAGCGGGACAGGGCTTCGGGGAGCAGTACTTC.

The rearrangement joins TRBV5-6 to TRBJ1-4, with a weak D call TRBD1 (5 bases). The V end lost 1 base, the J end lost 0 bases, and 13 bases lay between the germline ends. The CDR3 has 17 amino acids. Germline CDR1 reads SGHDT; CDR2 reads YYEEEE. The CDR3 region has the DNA TGTGCCAGCAGCTTGATACCAGGGCTCGCAACTAATGAAAAACTGTTTTTT. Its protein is CASSLIPGLATNEKLFF. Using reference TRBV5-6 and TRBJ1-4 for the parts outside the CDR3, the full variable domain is DAGVTQSPTHLIKTRGQQVTLRCSPKSGHDTVSWYQQALGQGPQFIFQYYEEEERQRGNFPDRFSGHQFPNYSSELNVNALLLGDSALYLCASSLIPGLATNEKLFFGSGTQLSVL.

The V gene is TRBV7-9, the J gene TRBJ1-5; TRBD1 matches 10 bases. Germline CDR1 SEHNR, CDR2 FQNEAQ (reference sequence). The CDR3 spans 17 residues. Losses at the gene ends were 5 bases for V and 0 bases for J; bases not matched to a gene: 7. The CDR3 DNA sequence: TGTGCCAGCAGCGGGGACAGGGGAAGATATAGCAATCAGCCCCAGCATTTT. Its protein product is CASSGDRGRYSNQPQHF.

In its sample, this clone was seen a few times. Here the CDR3 DNA reads TGTGCCAGCAGCCTACAGCAAGCTAACTATGGCTACACCTTC. It encodes CASSLQQANYGYTF. This rearrangement joins TRBV7-2 to TRBJ1-2, with D uncertain. V dropped 5 bases and J dropped 0 bases, with 10 bases sitting between them. The CDR3 sequence is 14 residues long. CDR1 and CDR2 (germline): SGHTA, FQGNSA. The full variable domain, in which reference TRBV7-2 and TRBJ1-2 provide the parts outside the CDR3, is GAGVSQSPSNKVTEKGKDVELRCDPISGHTALYWYRQSLGQGLEFLIYFQGNSAPDKSGLPSDRFSAERTGGSVSTLTIQRTQQEDSAVYLCASSLQQANYGYTFGSGTRLTVV.

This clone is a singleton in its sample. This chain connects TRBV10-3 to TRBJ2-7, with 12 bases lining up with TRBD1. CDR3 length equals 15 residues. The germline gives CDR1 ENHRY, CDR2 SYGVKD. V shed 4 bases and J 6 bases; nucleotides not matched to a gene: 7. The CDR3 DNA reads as TGTGCCATCAGTGGGCCGGGGACAGGGGGCTTCGAGCAGTACTTC. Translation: CAISGPGTGGFEQYF.

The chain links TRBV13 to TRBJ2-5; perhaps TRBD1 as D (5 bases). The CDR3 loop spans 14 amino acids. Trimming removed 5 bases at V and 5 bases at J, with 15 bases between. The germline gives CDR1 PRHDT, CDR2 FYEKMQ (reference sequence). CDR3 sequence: CASSAPGRVETQYF. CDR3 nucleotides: TGTGCCAGCAGCGCCCCGGGCAGGGTTGAGACCCAGTACTTC. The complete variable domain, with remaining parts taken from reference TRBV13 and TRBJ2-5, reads AAGVIQSPRHLIKEKRETATLKCYPIPRHDTVYWYQQGPGQDPQFLISFYEKMQSDKGSIPDRFSAQQFSDYHSELNMSSLELGDSALYFCASSAPGRVETQYFGPGTRLLVL.

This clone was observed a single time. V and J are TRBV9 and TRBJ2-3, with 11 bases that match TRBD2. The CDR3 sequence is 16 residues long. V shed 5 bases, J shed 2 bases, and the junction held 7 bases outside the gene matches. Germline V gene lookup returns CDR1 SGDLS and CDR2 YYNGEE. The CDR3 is CASSQWTSGFTDTQYF. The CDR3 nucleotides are TGTGCCAGCAGTCAATGGACTAGCGGGTTCACAGATACGCAGTATTTT.

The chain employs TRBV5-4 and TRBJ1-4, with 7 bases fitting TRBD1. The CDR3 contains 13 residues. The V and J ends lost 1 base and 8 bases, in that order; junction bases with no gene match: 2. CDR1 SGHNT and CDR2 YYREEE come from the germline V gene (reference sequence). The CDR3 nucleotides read TGTGCCAGCAGCTTGACAGGGGAAGAAAAACTGTTTTTT. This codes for CASSLTGEEKLFF.

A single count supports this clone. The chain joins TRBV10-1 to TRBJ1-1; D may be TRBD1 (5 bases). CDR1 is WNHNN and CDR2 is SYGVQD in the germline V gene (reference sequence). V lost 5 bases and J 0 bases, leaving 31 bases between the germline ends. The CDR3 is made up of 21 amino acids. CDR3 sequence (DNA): TGCGCCAGCAGTCGCCTTGACAGTGGGGCATTTCACGCCTTACTGAACACTGAAGCTTTCTTT. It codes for CASSRLDSGAFHALLNTEAFF.

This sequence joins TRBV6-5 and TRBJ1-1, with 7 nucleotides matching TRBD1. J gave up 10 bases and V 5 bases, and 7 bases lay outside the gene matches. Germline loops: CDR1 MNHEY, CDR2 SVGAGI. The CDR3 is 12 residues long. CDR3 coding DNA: TGTGCCAGCAGTAGACAGGGCGGCCGAGCTTTCTTT. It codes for CASSRQGGRAFF.

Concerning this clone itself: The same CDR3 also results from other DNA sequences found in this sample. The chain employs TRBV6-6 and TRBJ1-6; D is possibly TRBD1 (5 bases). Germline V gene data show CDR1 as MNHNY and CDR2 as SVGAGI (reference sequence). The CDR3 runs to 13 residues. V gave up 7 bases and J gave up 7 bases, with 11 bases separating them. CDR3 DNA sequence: TGTGCCAGCAACGGGGGTTGGAATTCACCCCTCCACTTT. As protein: CASNGGWNSPLHF.

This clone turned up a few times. CDR3 nucleotide sequence: TGCGCCAGCAGCCACCCCGGGCGGGAGTCAGGGCAGACGCAGTATTTT. It codes for CASSHPGRESGQTQYF. V and J are TRBV4-1 and TRBJ2-3, with TRBD2 matching 7 bases. CDR3 size: 16 residues. Germline values: CDR1 MGHRA, CDR2 YSYEKL. Unmatched junction bases numbered 15, after V lost 3 bases and J lost 9 bases.

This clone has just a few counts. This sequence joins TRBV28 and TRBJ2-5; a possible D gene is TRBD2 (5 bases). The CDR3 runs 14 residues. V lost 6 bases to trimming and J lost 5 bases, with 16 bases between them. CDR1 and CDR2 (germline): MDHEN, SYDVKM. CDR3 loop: CASRKSLGVETQYF. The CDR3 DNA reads TGTGCCAGCAGGAAAAGCCTGGGAGTGGAGACCCAGTACTTC.

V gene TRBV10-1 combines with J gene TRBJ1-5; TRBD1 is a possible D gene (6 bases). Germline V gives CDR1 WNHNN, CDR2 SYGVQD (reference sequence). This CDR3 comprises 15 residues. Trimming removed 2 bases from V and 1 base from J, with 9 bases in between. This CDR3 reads CASSEQGGSNQPQHF. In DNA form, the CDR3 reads TGCGCCAGCAGTGAGCAAGGGGGAAGCAATCAGCCCCAGCATTTT.

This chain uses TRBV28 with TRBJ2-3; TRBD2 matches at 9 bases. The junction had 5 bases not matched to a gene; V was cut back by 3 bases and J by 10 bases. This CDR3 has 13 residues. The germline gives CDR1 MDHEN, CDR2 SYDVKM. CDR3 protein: CASSLPAGGAQYF. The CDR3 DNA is TGTGCCAGCAGTTTGCCAGCGGGGGGAGCGCAGTATTTT.